Listed below are T cell receptor beta chains from one sample, sequenced in a study of T cells in narcolepsy. Sequencing was performed with immunoSEQ multiplex PCR; in TCRdb, only in-frame clones are kept and a portion is missing. The sample yields just over 20,000 clones, roughly four fifths seen once. Specimen: memory (CD45RA-) CD4+ T cells from blood. The origin of the receptors is a human donor in good health. The CDR3 runs from the conserved cysteine through the conserved F or W. The order of the fields is V gene, J gene, CDR3 length, clone size, D gene, CDR3 protein, CDR3 DNA. D genes are given only for firm matches. Some rows mark clone size as missing; the rest say once, few, many or name a class of expanded clone.

TRBV29-1,TRBJ1-1,13,NA,NA,CSVVRRLNTEAFF,TGCAGCGTTGTACGGCGCCTGAACACTGAAGCTTTCTTT
TRBV18,TRBJ2-5,15,NA,TRBD1,CASSPRTGGVETQYF,TGTGCCAGCTCACCCCGGACAGGGGGCGTAGAGACCCAGTACTTC
TRBV7-9,TRBJ2-3,19,NA,TRBD2,CASSLTLNIGLDGGDTQYF,TGTGCCAGCAGCTTAACCCTTAATATTGGACTAGACGGTGGAGATACGCAGTATTTT
TRBV7-2,TRBJ1-1,15,NA,TRBD1,CASSLAGQGRTEAFF,TGTGCCAGCAGCTTAGCGGGACAGGGTCGAACTGAAGCTTTCTTT
TRBV6-1,TRBJ1-6,13,NA,NA,CASSFEGFSPLHF,TGTGCCAGCAGTTTCGAGGGGTTTTCACCCCTCCACTTT
TRBV27,TRBJ2-3,14,NA,NA,CASSLSLFTDTQYF,TGTGCCAGCAGTTTAAGTCTATTCACAGATACGCAGTATTTT
TRBV7-3,TRBJ2-2,16,NA,NA,CASSLNSPMNTGELFF,TGTGCCAGCAGCTTAAACAGCCCGATGAACACCGGGGAGCTGTTTTTT
TRBV6-1,TRBJ1-4,16,NA,NA,CASSEGPGATNEKLFF,TGTGCCAGCAGTGAAGGTCCGGGAGCAACTAATGAAAAACTGTTTTTT
TRBV28,TRBJ1-3,15,once,TRBD1,CASRVQGTSGNTIYF,TGTGCCAGCAGAGTACAGGGGACCTCCGGAAACACCATATATTTT
TRBV7-8,TRBJ2-1,15,NA,TRBD2,CASSLRGSGYNEQFF,TGTGCCAGCAGCTTACGCGGGAGTGGCTACAATGAGCAGTTCTTC
TRBV5-1,TRBJ1-1,14,NA,NA,CASSFLGKNTEAFF,TGCGCCAGCAGCTTTCTCGGAAAGAACACTGAAGCTTTCTTT
TRBV5-1,TRBJ2-1,13,NA,NA,CASSLGRSNEQFF,TGCGCCAGCAGCTTGGGCAGGTCCAATGAGCAGTTCTTC
TRBV9,TRBJ2-3,12,NA,NA,CASSLVGDTQYF,TGTGCCAGCAGTCTCGTAGGAGATACGCAGTATTTT
TRBV4-3,TRBJ1-4,15,NA,NA,CASSQDPRKGEKLFF,TGCGCCAGCAGCCAAGATCCCCGGAAGGGGGAAAAACTGTTTTTT
TRBV29-1,TRBJ1-4,13,NA,NA,CSVLDMRNEKLFF,TGCAGCGTCCTAGACATGAGGAATGAAAAACTGTTTTTT
TRBV6-5,TRBJ2-2,14,once,NA,CASSYQGNTGELFF,TGTGCCAGCAGTTACCAGGGGAACACCGGGGAGCTGTTTTTT
TRBV7-2,TRBJ2-5,15,NA,TRBD2,CASSLQRGGRETQYF,TGTGCCAGCAGCTTGCAGCGGGGGGGCCGAGAGACCCAGTACTTC
TRBV19,TRBJ2-6,16,NA,TRBD1,CASITGGASGANVLTF,TGTGCCAGTATAACAGGGGGCGCTAGTGGGGCCAACGTCCTGACTTTC
TRBV7-3,TRBJ2-1,13,NA,TRBD2,CASSLTRLAEQFF,TGTGCCAGCAGCTTAACCCGACTAGCGGAGCAGTTCTTC
TRBV6-6,TRBJ1-5,14,NA,NA,CASSYSTAVQPQHF,TGTGCCAGCAGTTACTCGACGGCAGTGCAGCCCCAGCATTTT
TRBV30,TRBJ2-3,15,NA,TRBD2,CAWSAGGSRSDTQYF,TGTGCCTGGAGTGCGGGCGGGAGTAGGTCAGATACGCAGTATTTT
TRBV6-9,TRBJ1-1,10,NA,NA,CATLNTEAFF,TGTGCCACCCTAAACACTGAAGCTTTCTTT
TRBV6-6,TRBJ1-5,11,few,NA,CASSYMGPQHF,TGTGCCAGCAGTTACATGGGGCCCCAGCATTTT
TRBV9,TRBJ1-2,13,NA,NA,CASSGGENYGYTF,TGTGCCAGCAGCGGAGGGGAGAACTATGGCTACACCTTC
TRBV4-3,TRBJ2-7,16,NA,TRBD1,CASSKQRTGDSYEQYF,TGCGCCAGCAGCAAACAGCGGACAGGGGACTCCTACGAGCAGTACTTC
TRBV21-1,TRBJ2-1,14,NA,NA,CASKLQGGGDEQFF,TGTGCCAGCAAATTACAGGGGGGAGGTGATGAGCAGTTCTTC
TRBV29-1,TRBJ1-3,16,NA,NA,CSVLGQTHSSGNTIYF,TGCAGCGTCCTCGGACAGACCCATTCGTCAGGGAACACCATATATTTT
TRBV6-5,TRBJ1-1,16,NA,TRBD1,CASSYYGTGMNTEAFF,TGTGCCAGCAGTTACTATGGGACAGGGATGAACACTGAAGCTTTCTTT
TRBV5-1,TRBJ2-5,15,NA,NA,CASSSSGTQGETQYF,TGCGCCAGCAGCAGCTCCGGGACCCAGGGGGAGACCCAGTACTTC